The following is a T cell receptor (beta chain) sequence with its context. Its antigen is still unknown. The CDR3 runs 13 residues. V was shortened by 4 bases and J by 3 bases, with 9 bases between the two germline ends. Germline-derived CDR1 and CDR2 are SNHLY and FYNNEI. Investigators isolated RNA and reverse transcribed it into cDNA to act as the sequencing template. Clones were read by immunoSEQ multiplex PCR, and TCRdb kept only the in-frame ones, dropping some. The table includes some 190,000 clones, around 66% detected once. The treatment was: oral pan-JAK inhibitor, 5-10 mg twice daily. The sample comes from a study of CD8+ T cells in alopecia areata. Study outcomes and limitations: Scalp clonality and expanded CD8+ clones among the top 100 fell significantly with tofacitinib. Because one nonresponder was included, the link of baseline CD8+ expansion to response is considered uncertain. Alopecia totalis/universalis scalp especially showed more expanded CD8+ clones than normal scalp. When scalp samples are sequenced, resident alphabeta T cells of normal skin are also captured.

The chain combines TRBV2 with TRBJ2-5, with a possible D match to TRBD2 (5 bases). The material sequenced was CD4+ T cells sorted from blood, taken around week 46, from a patient treated with tofacitinib. This clonotype was sampled from a human donor with alopecia areata. The CDR3 nucleotides are TGTGCCAGCAGTGGTTTCGGGGAAGAGACCCAGTACTTC. Translation: CASSGFGEETQYF.